The rows below give T cell receptor beta chains drawn from one sample of a study of T-cell reconstitution after alpha-beta-depleted transplantation in children. TCRdb processed the PCR reads anew with MiXCR; each CDR3 protein has one entry. The sample has about 400,000 distinct CDR3 sequences, 20% seen once. The sample in question was PBMCs from the stem cell graft donor, obtained from the stem cell graft. The receptors shown here come from a human donor who donated a stem cell graft to a child with acute myeloid leukemia. Each CDR3 is given with its conserved first and last residue. A D gene is named only where the DNA matches it firmly. The size entry is marked missing in some rows and otherwise reads once, few, many or a size class.

J gene	CDR3 length	clone size	V gene	D gene	CDR3 protein	CDR3 DNA
TRBJ2-1	13	.	TRBV12-3/TRBV12-4	.	CASSFGSSTEQFF	TGTGCCAGCAGTTTTGGATCATCCACTGAGCAGTTCTTC
TRBJ1-5	14	many	TRBV12-3/TRBV12-4	TRBD1	CASSLDRRSQPQHF	TGTGCCAGCAGTTTGGACAGGAGGAGTCAGCCCCAGCATTTT
TRBJ2-7	15	.	TRBV27	.	CASSLGGRIADEQYF	TGTGCCAGCAGTTTAGGGGGCAGGATAGCGGACGAGCAGTACTTC
TRBJ1-5	13	once	TRBV4-1	.	CASSQEVASPQHF	TGCGCCAGCAGCCAAGAGGTTGCGAGTCCCCAGCATTTT
TRBJ2-1	15	.	TRBV7-9	.	CASSLGGRPYNEQFF	TGTGCCAGCAGCTTAGGGGGCAGACCATACAATGAGCAGTTCTTC
TRBJ2-3	13	.	TRBV7-2	.	CASSFVAVDTQYF	TGTGCCAGCAGCTTCGTGGCGGTAGATACGCAGTATTTT
TRBJ2-7	14	many	TRBV12-3/TRBV12-4	.	CASSIWGSTYEQYF	TGTGCCAGCTCGATTTGGGGGTCTACCTACGAGCAGTACTTC
TRBJ2-2	14	.	TRBV24-1	TRBD2	CATSTSGRGGELFF	TGTGCCACCTCGACTAGCGGGAGGGGCGGGGAGCTGTTTTTT
TRBJ2-7	16	.	TRBV7-9	TRBD1	CASSLSLGTGAYEQYF	TGTGCCAGCAGCTTATCACTTGGGACAGGGGCCTACGAGCAGTACTTC
TRBJ2-2	16	.	TRBV14	TRBD1	CASSQDRGQDTGELFF	TGTGCCAGCAGCCAGGACAGGGGGCAGGACACCGGGGAGCTGTTTTTT
TRBJ2-1	14	.	TRBV24-1	.	CATSVMGKADEQFF	TGTGCCACCAGTGTCATGGGAAAAGCCGATGAGCAGTTCTTC
TRBJ2-3	17	many	TRBV12-3/TRBV12-4	TRBD2	CASSFGLAGGQGDTQYF	TGTGCCAGCAGTTTTGGGTTAGCGGGAGGGCAAGGAGATACGCAGTATTTT
TRBJ2-6	18	.	TRBV12-3/TRBV12-4	.	CASSYERGRQAGANVLTF	TGTGCCAGCAGTTACGAACGCGGGAGACAGGCTGGGGCCAACGTCCTGACTTTC
TRBJ2-1	15	many	TRBV20-1	TRBD1	CSARSGTGRIDEQFF	TGCAGTGCTAGGTCTGGGACAGGGCGCATTGATGAGCAGTTCTTC
TRBJ1-6	13	few	TRBV20-1	.	CSARDASNSPLHF	TGCAGTGCTAGGGACGCTTCTAATTCACCCCTCCACTTT
TRBJ2-1	15	.	TRBV7-9	TRBD2	CASSLRSGSGNEQFF	TGTGCCAGCAGCTTAAGAAGCGGGAGCGGGAATGAGCAGTTCTTC
TRBJ2-2	20	.	TRBV4-1	TRBD2	CASSQEMVTSGSTDTGELFF	TGCGCCAGCAGCCAAGAAATGGTGACTAGCGGGAGTACGGACACCGGGGAGCTGTTTTTT
TRBJ2-1	15	few	TRBV4-1	TRBD2	CASSQSTSGIGEQFF	TGCGCCAGCAGCCAATCTACTAGCGGGATAGGTGAGCAGTTCTTC
TRBJ2-3	16	.	TRBV11-2	TRBD2	CASSQLSSGDEDTQYF	TGTGCCAGCAGCCAGCTTTCTAGCGGAGACGAGGATACGCAGTATTTT
TRBJ2-5	12	many	TRBV20-1	TRBD1	CSAPTGSETQYF	TGCAGTGCCCCGACAGGGTCAGAGACCCAGTACTTC
TRBJ2-4	16	few	TRBV7-2	TRBD1	CASSLGQGLAKNIQYF	TGTGCCAGCAGCTTAGGACAGGGGTTAGCCAAAAACATTCAGTACTTC
TRBJ2-3	15	.	TRBV12-3/TRBV12-4	.	CASSNGGREWDTQYF	TGTGCCAGCAGCAATGGGGGCAGGGAATGGGATACGCAGTATTTT
TRBJ2-3	12	.	TRBV7-9	.	CASSLMADTQYF	TGTGCCAGCAGCTTAATGGCAGATACGCAGTATTTT
TRBJ2-5	15	few	TRBV7-6	.	CASSPRSRYEETQYF	TGTGCCAGCAGCCCTCGCAGTCGTTATGAAGAGACCCAGTACTTC
TRBJ2-7	13	few	TRBV30	TRBD1	CAWSVRSETGEYF	TGTGCCTGGAGTGTAAGGTCGGAGACAGGGGAGTACTTC
TRBJ2-1	17	few	TRBV7-2	TRBD2	CASSFQNVLAGGPEQFF	TGTGCCAGCAGCTTTCAGAACGTACTAGCGGGAGGGCCGGAGCAGTTCTTC
TRBJ2-1	15	once	TRBV25-1	TRBD2	CASSGRTSGSSERVF	TGTGCCAGCAGTGGGAGGACTAGCGGGTCCTCGGAGAGAGTCTTC
TRBJ1-5	14	.	TRBV30	.	CAWSEGMSNQPQHF	TGTGCCTGGAGTGAGGGTATGAGCAATCAGCCCCAGCATTTT
TRBJ1-1	13	few	TRBV24-1	.	CATSAAPHTEAFF	TGTGCCACCTCGGCTGCCCCTCACACTGAAGCTTTCTTT